These T cell receptor beta chains were read from a single sample in a study of shared clonotypes between healthy human individuals. Only in-frame clones appear in the TCRdb table, and some are missing; sequencing was by immunoSEQ multiplex PCR. The repertoire holds some 2,000,000 clones, with 95% as singletons. Sequenced material: naive CD4+ T cells sorted from blood. These TCRs come from a man aged 18 to 30 in good health. CDR3s include the opening cysteine and the closing phenylalanine or tryptophan. A D gene is named only where the DNA matches it firmly. Clone size is stated in some rows and not others, as once, few, many or a class when expanded.

J gene: TRBJ2-5; clone size: few; D gene: .; V gene: TRBV30; CDR3 DNA: TGTGCCTGGGGTCGGGAGACCCAGTACTTC; CDR3 protein: CAWGRETQYF
J gene: TRBJ1-3; clone size: .; D gene: .; V gene: TRBV10-3; CDR3 DNA: TGTGCCATCAGTGAACCCACAGGTGACTCTGGAAACACCATATATTTT; CDR3 protein: CAISEPTGDSGNTIYF
J gene: TRBJ1-1; clone size: few; D gene: .; V gene: TRBV6-1; CDR3 DNA: TGTGCCAGCACCGTGAGGGATGAAGCTTTCTTT; CDR3 protein: CASTVRDEAFF
J gene: TRBJ1-5; clone size: .; D gene: .; V gene: TRBV18; CDR3 DNA: TGTGCCAGCTCACCGGGGGTAAATCAGCCCCAGCATTTT; CDR3 protein: CASSPGVNQPQHF
J gene: TRBJ1-1; clone size: .; D gene: .; V gene: TRBV5-4; CDR3 DNA: TGTGCCAGCAGCTCGCAGATGACGAACACTGAAGCTTTCTTT; CDR3 protein: CASSSQMTNTEAFF
J gene: TRBJ2-2; clone size: .; D gene: TRBD2; V gene: TRBV11-2; CDR3 DNA: TGTGCCAGCAGCTCTATAGCGGGGGGCCTCACCGGGGAGCTGTTTTTT; CDR3 protein: CASSSIAGGLTGELFF
J gene: TRBJ2-5; clone size: .; D gene: .; V gene: TRBV5-4; CDR3 DNA: TGTGCCAGCAGCTTGATTGAGAGAGAGACCCAGTACTTC; CDR3 protein: CASSLIERETQYF
J gene: TRBJ1-1; clone size: many; D gene: .; V gene: TRBV5-6; CDR3 DNA: TGTGCCAGCAGCGTAAGGACAGTTTTGAACACTGAAGCTTTCTTT; CDR3 protein: CASSVRTVLNTEAFF
J gene: TRBJ1-3; clone size: .; D gene: .; V gene: TRBV5-6; CDR3 DNA: TGTGCCAGCAGCTTAGGAGGGCCTGGAAACACCATATATTTT; CDR3 protein: CASSLGGPGNTIYF
J gene: TRBJ2-2; clone size: .; D gene: TRBD1; V gene: TRBV5-3; CDR3 DNA: TGTGCCAGAAGGGACAGGCAATCGAACACCGGGGAGCTGTTTTTT; CDR3 protein: CARRDRQSNTGELFF
J gene: TRBJ1-1; clone size: .; D gene: TRBD1; V gene: TRBV6-6; CDR3 DNA: TGTGCCAGCTGCGCCGGGACAGTGAACACTGAAGCTTTCTTT; CDR3 protein: CASCAGTVNTEAFF
J gene: TRBJ1-5; clone size: .; D gene: .; V gene: TRBV7-2; CDR3 DNA: TGTGCCAGCACCGACAGGAATAGCAATCAGCCCCAGCATTTT; CDR3 protein: CASTDRNSNQPQHF
J gene: TRBJ2-3; clone size: .; D gene: TRBD2; V gene: TRBV5-4; CDR3 DNA: TGTGCCAGCAGCTCCGCTAGCGGAACAGATACGCAGTATTTT; CDR3 protein: CASSSASGTDTQYF
J gene: TRBJ1-3; clone size: .; D gene: .; V gene: TRBV5-1; CDR3 DNA: TGCGCCAGCAGCTCGAACCTTCAGTCTGGAAACACCATATATTTT; CDR3 protein: CASSSNLQSGNTIYF
J gene: TRBJ2-5; clone size: once; D gene: .; V gene: TRBV7-9; CDR3 DNA: TGTGCCAGCAGCTCCACCCGGGGGGCTCTAGAGACCCAGTACTTC; CDR3 protein: CASSSTRGALETQYF